These T cell receptor beta chains were read from a single sample in a study of cytomegalovirus exposure and HLA in healthy donors. This table comes from immunoSEQ multiplex PCR, and its TCRdb copy is limited to in-frame clones, with some not included. Altogether some 110,000 clones are present, around 75% being singletons, with the ten largest covering around 1.6%. The sequenced material came from PBMCs. All receptors derive from a woman aged 18-30 years in good health and CMV-seronegative. Each CDR3 is given with its conserved first and last residue. D genes are given only for firm matches. Not every row has a clone size; where given, it reads once, few, many or a size class.

J gene,clone size,D gene,V gene,CDR3 DNA,CDR3 protein
TRBJ1-2,.,.,TRBV6-6,TGTGCCACCGAAAAGGACAGCGGCGGCTACACCTTC,CATEKDSGGYTF
TRBJ1-1,once,.,TRBV30,TGTGCCTGGAGTGTACGGGGAAACACTGAAGCTTTCTTT,CAWSVRGNTEAFF
TRBJ1-6,.,.,TRBV30,TGTGCCGTCGGGAGCTCCTATAATTCCCCCCTCCACTTT,CAVGSSYNSPLHF
TRBJ1-1,once,.,TRBV7-2,TGTGCCAGCAGCCCCCTAGAGGCGGCAGGGTTAACTGAAGCTTTCTTT,CASSPLEAAGLTEAFF
TRBJ1-1,.,.,TRBV5-1,TGCGCCAGCAGCTTGTGGGGCGCCGACACTGAAGCTTTCTTT,CASSLWGADTEAFF
TRBJ2-7,.,.,TRBV19,TGTGCCAGTAGCAGGGTTCCCAACGAGCAGTACTTC,CASSRVPNEQYF
TRBJ1-1,.,.,TRBV28,TGTGCCAGCACCGTTACAGGTATTGTAGGCACTGAAGCTTTCTTT,CASTVTGIVGTEAFF
TRBJ2-2,.,TRBD1,TRBV5-1,TGCGCCAGCAGCGCTTGGACAGGGGCCAACACCGGGGAGCTGTTTTTT,CASSAWTGANTGELFF
TRBJ2-7,.,.,TRBV5-1,TGCGCCAGCAGCCCCCTCGGCTACGAGCAGTACTTC,CASSPLGYEQYF
TRBJ2-2,.,TRBD1,TRBV7-3,TGTGCCAGCAGCTTAAAGGGACAGGGGGCCGGGGAGCTGTTTTTT,CASSLKGQGAGELFF
TRBJ1-5,.,.,TRBV21-1,TGTGCCAGCAGCAGAGGACAGGGGGCCCCTCAGCCCCAGCATTTT,CASSRGQGAPQPQHF
TRBJ1-1,.,TRBD1,TRBV10-3,TGTGCCATCAGTGAAGGGGGCAAGGACACTGAAGCTTTCTTT,CAISEGGKDTEAFF
TRBJ2-5,.,TRBD2,TRBV7-9,TGTGCCAGCAGCCGAGTGACTAGCGGGGGGGCCGAGACCCAGTACTTC,CASSRVTSGGAETQYF
TRBJ2-7,.,.,TRBV29-1,TGCAGCGTTAGCGACGACAGGAGCTCCTACGAGCAGTACTTC,CSVSDDRSSYEQYF
TRBJ2-7,.,TRBD2,TRBV29-1,TGCAGCGTTGAAACTAGCGGCCCCTACGAGCAGTACTTC,CSVETSGPYEQYF
TRBJ1-5,once,.,TRBV28,TGTGCCAACGGGATTCGGTATAGCAATCAGCCCCAGCATTTT,CANGIRYSNQPQHF
TRBJ1-5,.,TRBD1,TRBV2,TGTGCCAGCACTGAAGGACAGGGGGGAAGCAATCAGCCCCAGCATTTT,CASTEGQGGSNQPQHF
TRBJ2-7,.,.,TRBV5-4,TGTGCCAGCAGCACACCGGACACCTACGAGCAGTACTTC,CASSTPDTYEQYF
TRBJ1-2,.,TRBD1,TRBV29-1,TGCAGCGCACCGGGACAGGCGGGAGGCTACACCTTC,CSAPGQAGGYTF
TRBJ2-3,.,TRBD2,TRBV4-1,TGCGCCAGCAGCCAACTAGCGGGGACTAGCACAGATACGCAGTATTTT,CASSQLAGTSTDTQYF
TRBJ2-5,.,.,TRBV6-5,TGTGCCAGCAGTTACACAGAGAAAGAGACCCAGTACTTC,CASSYTEKETQYF
TRBJ1-5,.,.,TRBV19,TGTGCCAGTAGAGAGGGACACTTGCAGCCCCAGCATTTT,CASREGHLQPQHF
TRBJ1-1,.,TRBD1,TRBV18,TGTGCCAGCTCGACCCTGGACAGGGAGGGGGAAGCTTTCTTT,CASSTLDREGEAFF
TRBJ2-7,.,TRBD1,TRBV28,TGTGCCAGCCAACGACAGGGGGCCTACGAGCAGTACTTC,CASQRQGAYEQYF
TRBJ1-6,.,.,TRBV2,TGTGCCAGCAGTGAAGCGCTGGAGGGGAGGGATTCACCCCTCCACTTT,CASSEALEGRDSPLHF
TRBJ1-1,few,.,TRBV5-5,TGTGCCAGCAGCTCTGGGGGTCGGGAGGTTGCTGAAGCTTTCTTT,CASSSGGREVAEAFF
TRBJ1-2,.,TRBD1,TRBV27,TGTGCCAGCAGTTTATCCCCGACAGGGGGAGGCGGCTACACCTTC,CASSLSPTGGGGYTF
TRBJ1-5,.,.,TRBV7-2,TGTGCCAGCAGCCAGACCAGGTTTGGCAATCAGCCCCAGCATTTT,CASSQTRFGNQPQHF
TRBJ1-6,.,.,TRBV4-1,TGCGCCAGCAGCCAAGACGGAGGGATTGGGAATTCACCCCTCCACTTT,CASSQDGGIGNSPLHF
TRBJ1-5,.,.,TRBV19,TGTGCCAGTAGTATTTCTGGCCCCAATCAGCCCCAGCATTTT,CASSISGPNQPQHF
TRBJ1-6,.,.,TRBV19,TGTGCCACCTCACTAAGCTCCTATAATTCACCCCTCCACTTT,CATSLSSYNSPLHF
TRBJ2-7,.,.,TRBV6-6,TGTGCCAGCAGTTACTCACAGGACTACGAGCAGTACTTC,CASSYSQDYEQYF
TRBJ1-4,.,.,TRBV5-1,TGCGCCAGCAGCTTGGGGAGGCCCGAGACTAATGAAAAACTGTTTTTT,CASSLGRPETNEKLFF
TRBJ1-3,.,.,TRBV11-2,TGTGCCAGCAGCCCACTTAGTGTGGGCAGATCTGGAAACACCATATATTTT,CASSPLSVGRSGNTIYF
TRBJ2-3,.,TRBD2,TRBV12-5,TGTGCTAGTGGTCGGGGGGGCACAGATACGCAGTATTTT,CASGRGGTDTQYF
TRBJ2-1,.,TRBD2,TRBV5-1,TGCGCCAGCACCAAACTAGCGGGTACCTACAATGAGCAGTTCTTC,CASTKLAGTYNEQFF
TRBJ2-7,once,TRBD1,TRBV28,TGTGCCAGCACCGTCCGGGACAGGAGCTACGAGCAGTACTTC,CASTVRDRSYEQYF
TRBJ2-1,.,TRBD2,TRBV7-8,TGTGCCAGCACCTTCCTCGACGGGGGGGTCCCGAGCGCCTACAATGAGCAGTTCTTC,CASTFLDGGVPSAYNEQFF
TRBJ1-4,.,.,TRBV5-4,TGTGCCACCAGGGAGGGCAATGAAAAACTGTTTTTT,CATREGNEKLFF
TRBJ1-1,.,.,TRBV5-1,TGCGCCAGCAGCGAGAAAGGAGAGGACACTGAAGCTTTCTTT,CASSEKGEDTEAFF
TRBJ2-1,.,.,TRBV4-1,TGCGCCAGCAGCCAAGACACAGTCCGCTACAATGAGCAGTTCTTC,CASSQDTVRYNEQFF
TRBJ1-5,few,TRBD1,TRBV4-1,TGCGCCAGCAGCCAAAAGTTACAGGGGGGTCAGCCCCAGCATTTT,CASSQKLQGGQPQHF
TRBJ2-7,.,.,TRBV12-1,TGTGCCAGCAGAGACAGGCACCTATACGGGCAGTACTTC,CASRDRHLYGQYF
TRBJ2-3,.,TRBD2,TRBV7-9,TGTGCCAGCAGCCCGGGACTAGCGGGGTACACAGATACGCAGTATTTT,CASSPGLAGYTDTQYF
TRBJ1-4,once,.,TRBV20-1,TGCAGTGCCCCCGAGATGGAAAAACTGTTTTTT,CSAPEMEKLFF
TRBJ1-2,.,TRBD1,TRBV27,TGTGCCAGCAGTTATATGGGACAGGGAAAGGGTAGCTATGGCTACACCTTC,CASSYMGQGKGSYGYTF
TRBJ1-1,once,.,TRBV5-4,TGTGCCAGCAGCCCACAGGGATTAACCTCGAACACTGAAGCTTTCTTT,CASSPQGLTSNTEAFF
TRBJ1-1,.,TRBD1,TRBV7-9,TGTGCCAGCAGCTTAGTAAGGACAGGACCGAACACTGAAGCTTTCTTT,CASSLVRTGPNTEAFF
TRBJ2-6,.,.,TRBV5-6,TGTGCCAGCAGCTTTTTCACGGGTACTGGGGCCAACGTCCTGACTTTC,CASSFFTGTGANVLTF